The T cell receptor beta chain under discussion was sequenced for a study of chemoradiotherapy in HPV16-positive cancers. For the study at large: Candidate HPV-specific clones and shared TCR motifs came from a couple of HPV16-positive patients.

In its sample, this clone was seen once. Its specificity is unknown. The method was immunoSEQ multiplex PCR; TCRdb's version includes in-frame clones alone and lacks a portion of them. The data contain roughly 7,000 clones, roughly 89% of them singletons. CDR1 and CDR2 (germline): ENHRY, SYGVKD. The CDR3 is made up of 14 amino acids. Trimming left V 6 bases short and J 9 bases short, with 18 bases between. Whole-study results and caveats: Non-HPV-specific T cells did not expand in tumors during treatment, whereas candidate HPV-specific clones and E7-related motifs did. Only a couple of HPV16-positive patients supplied the functional HPV-specificity definition. HPV-responsive T-cell expansion during chemoradiotherapy was linked to improved recurrence-free survival in HPV16-positive patients.

This specimen was collected from a patient who underwent chemoradiotherapy. This TCR came from a human donor with HPV-associated anogenital cancer. V is TRBV10-3 and J is TRBJ2-1; a possible D gene is TRBD2 (5 bases). CDR3 residues: CAISTMGSRGEQFF. CDR3 DNA: TGTGCCATCAGCACGATGGGGAGCAGAGGTGAGCAGTTCTTC.